The 29 T cell receptor beta chains listed next were all sequenced from one sample in a study of T cell changes during pregnancy in multiple sclerosis. Sequenced by immunoSEQ multiplex PCR; TCRdb stores in-frame clones only, minus some. The sample shows approximately 88,000 clones, 94% of them seen only once. The sample was peripheral blood, taken in the third trimester of pregnancy. These receptor sequences come from a female donor with multiple sclerosis, enrolled in a pregnancy study.

V gene TRBV5-4 combines with J gene TRBJ1-1; perhaps TRBD1 as D (5 bases). This CDR3 is 15 amino acids long. The V end lost 0 bases, the J end lost 1 base, and 10 bases lay between the germline ends. In germline, CDR1 is SGHNT, CDR2 YYREEE (reference sequence). The chain's CDR3 is CASSLEVTANTEAFF. In DNA form, the CDR3 reads TGTGCCAGCAGCTTGGAGGTGACAGCGAACACTGAAGCTTTCTTT.

The chain is built from TRBV5-4 and TRBJ1-1, with 7 bases identical to TRBD1. The CDR3 is made up of 13 amino acids. V dropped 2 bases and J dropped 10; count of bases not matched to a gene: 8. Germline CDR1 is SGHNT and CDR2 is YYREEE (reference sequence). Written as DNA, the CDR3 is TGTGCCAGCAGCTTTCGGCAGGGGGGACGAGCTTTCTTT. Protein product: CASSFRQGGRAFF.

The chain carries TRBV15 and TRBJ1-2; the D is unclear. The germline V gene encodes CDR1 LNHNV and CDR2 YYDKDF (reference sequence). The V and J ends lost 0 bases and 4 bases respectively, with 6 bases between them. The CDR3 covers 13 residues. The CDR3 region has the DNA TGTGCCACCAGCAGAGATCGTTCCTATGGCTACACCTTC. Translated, it gives CATSRDRSYGYTF.

This chain connects TRBV7-2 to TRBJ2-1; 7 bases fit TRBD2. CDR1 and CDR2 from the germline V gene are SGHTA and FQGNSA. V lost 5 bases to trimming and J lost 1 base; unmatched junction nucleotides: 5. This CDR3 spans 15 amino acids. This CDR3 is CASSPTSASYNEQFF. The CDR3 DNA reads as TGTGCCAGCAGCCCCACTAGCGCTTCCTACAATGAGCAGTTCTTC.

This clone was found once. This rearrangement joins TRBV2 to TRBJ2-3; perhaps TRBD2 as D (6 bases). Germline V gene sequence: CDR1 SNHLY, CDR2 FYNNEI. V shed 4 bases and J shed 5 bases, with 13 bases lying between them. The CDR3 extends over 14 amino acids. In nucleotides, the CDR3 is TGTGCCAGCAGTGGCCCGGAGGGCCTAGATACGCAGTATTTT. Translation: CASSGPEGLDTQYF.

The chain links TRBV27 to TRBJ1-2; possible D gene TRBD1, 6 bases. V was cut by 5 bases and J by 5 bases, with 21 bases left in between. CDR1 MNHEY and CDR2 SMNVEV come from the germline V gene (reference sequence). The CDR3 contains 16 residues. The CDR3 loop is CASSPGQTPSAYGYTF. The CDR3 region has the DNA TGTGCCAGCAGTCCCGGACAGACCCCTTCGGCATATGGCTACACCTTC.

The chain carries TRBV7-9 and TRBJ2-7, with 7 nucleotides matching TRBD1. With V trimmed by 1 base and J by 3 bases, 3 bases remained unmatched. The CDR3 consists of 14 residues. Germline loops: CDR1 SEHNR, CDR2 FQNEAQ (reference sequence). DNA for the CDR3: TGTGCCAGCAGCTTAGGGACAGGTTACTACGAGCAGTACTTC. It yields the protein CASSLGTGYYEQYF.

The gene calls are TRBV19 and TRBJ2-6, with D possibly matching TRBD2 (6 bases). The CDR3 extends over 18 amino acids. The germline gives CDR1 LNHDA, CDR2 SQIVND (reference sequence). Trimming took 7 bases from V and 0 from J, leaving 19 bases between them. The CDR3 DNA reads TGTGCCAGTATCGACTCATCGGGAGTAAACTCTGGGGCCAACGTCCTGACTTTC. Translating gives CASIDSSGVNSGANVLTF.

The chain joins TRBV18 to TRBJ1-1, with D perhaps matching TRBD1 (6 bases). Germline V lookup: CDR1 KGHSH, CDR2 LQKENI. The CDR3 is 15 amino acids. The V and J ends lost 2 bases and 5 bases respectively, with 15 bases between them. The CDR3 bases are TGTGCCAGCTCACCAGGGGGCGCGGTGGTAACTGAAGCTTTCTTT. This translates into CASSPGGAVVTEAFF.

The V gene is TRBV27, the J gene TRBJ2-7; 10 nucleotides line up with TRBD1. The length of the CDR3 is 15 residues. Germline CDR1 MNHEY, CDR2 SMNVEV (reference sequence). V dropped 3 bases and J dropped 4; count of bases not matched to a gene: 6. In nucleotides, the CDR3 is TGTGCCAGCAGTTTGACAGGGGGCCCTTTGTACGAGCAGTACTTC. Amino acids: CASSLTGGPLYEQYF.

The CDR3 protein is CASGTGQGAPGTEAFF. The CDR3 DNA sequence: TGTGCTAGTGGTACAGGACAGGGGGCGCCGGGGACTGAAGCTTTCTTT. The gene calls are TRBV12-5 and TRBJ1-1; 11 nucleotides line up with TRBD1. The germline gives CDR1 LGHNT, CDR2 FRNRAP. CDR3 size: 16 residues. After removal of 5 bases from V and 5 bases from J, the junction contained 10 bases not matched to a gene.

The gene calls are TRBV7-6 and TRBJ2-2, with 7 bases identical to TRBD2. The germline gives CDR1 SGHVS, CDR2 FNYEAQ. The V segment lost 6 bases and the J segment 5 bases; nucleotides outside the gene matches: 15. The CDR3 has 17 residues. The CDR3 loop reads CASSRPSGGRETGELFF. DNA of the CDR3: TGTGCCAGCAGTCGACCTTCAGGCGGGAGAGAAACCGGGGAGCTGTTTTTT.

The chain joins TRBV19 to TRBJ2-7; 10 bases fit TRBD1. CDR1 LNHDA and CDR2 SQIVND come from the germline V gene (reference sequence). The CDR3 consists of 15 residues. The V and J ends lost 8 bases and 5 bases, in that order; junction bases with no gene match: 12. CDR3 protein: CASAPAGQGVHEQYF. The DNA for the CDR3 is TGTGCCAGTGCCCCGGCAGGACAGGGGGTCCACGAGCAGTACTTC. Full variable domain (outside the CDR3, taken from reference TRBV19 and TRBJ2-7): DGGITQSPKYLFRKEGQNVTLSCEQNLNHDAMYWYRQDPGQGLRLIYYSQIVNDFQKGDIAEGYSVSREKKESFPLTVTSAQKNPTAFYLCASAPAGQGVHEQYFGPGTRLTVT.

This chain links TRBV5-4 with TRBJ1-2; TRBD1 matches 7 bases. V trimming: 5 bases; J trimming: 0 bases; junction bases outside the gene matches: 4. CDR3 length: 14 amino acids. CDR1 is SGHNT and CDR2 is YYREEE in the germline V gene (reference sequence). The CDR3 DNA follows: TGTGCCAGCAGACTACAGGGGACTAACTATGGCTACACCTTC. Protein sequence: CASRLQGTNYGYTF.

The rearrangement links TRBV28 to TRBJ2-7, with TRBD1 matching over 7 bases. Germline CDR1 MDHEN, CDR2 SYDVKM. Losses at the gene ends were 9 bases for V and 2 bases for J; bases not matched to a gene: 13. CDR3 size: 15 residues. For the CDR3, the DNA is TGTGCCAGTAGAAGGCCCGGGACAGTCCCCTACGAGCAGTACTTC. Protein product: CASRRPGTVPYEQYF.

The chain joins TRBV5-4 to TRBJ2-7, with D unresolved. This CDR3 spans 15 amino acids. V lost 0 bases and J 0 bases, leaving 10 bases between the germline ends. Germline loops: CDR1 SGHNT, CDR2 YYREEE (reference sequence). As DNA, the CDR3 is TGTGCCAGCAGCTTGGCAGTGGCAAGCTCCTACGAGCAGTACTTC. Amino acids: CASSLAVASSYEQYF. Using reference TRBV5-4 and TRBJ2-7 for the parts outside the CDR3, the full variable domain is ETGVTQSPTHLIKTRGQQVTLRCSSQSGHNTVSWYQQALGQGPQFIFQYYREEENGRGNFPPRFSGLQFPNYSSELNVNALELDDSALYLCASSLAVASSYEQYFGPGTRLTVT.

This chain connects TRBV6-6 to TRBJ2-7, with no clear D. Germline-derived CDR1 and CDR2 are MNHNY and SVGAGI (reference sequence). This CDR3 is 15 amino acids long. V lost 2 bases and J 5 bases, leaving 16 bases between the germline ends. The CDR3 bases are TGTGCCAGCAGTTACCTCGGAGAAGGTACCGACGAGCAGTACTTC. This gives the protein CASSYLGEGTDEQYF.

This chain joins TRBV5-1 and TRBJ1-4, with D unresolved. The CDR3 consists of 18 residues. CDR1 SGHRS and CDR2 YFSETQ come from the germline V gene. V gave up 0 bases and J gave up 3 bases, with 18 bases separating them. The CDR3, as DNA: TGCGCCAGCAGCTTGGGCGGTAGGACTACTTATTCTAATGAAAAACTGTTTTTT. Translation: CASSLGGRTTYSNEKLFF. Variable domain in full (rest from reference TRBV5-1 and TRBJ1-4): KAGVTQTPRYLIKTRGQQVTLSCSPISGHRSVSWYQQTPGQGLQFLFEYFSETQRNKGNFPGRFSGRQFSNSRSEMNVSTLELGDSALYLCASSLGGRTTYSNEKLFFGSGTQLSVL.

The chain has TRBV7-9 and TRBJ2-3, with a weak D call TRBD2 (6 bases). The CDR3 is made up of 15 amino acids. Germline CDR1 is SEHNR and CDR2 is FQNEAQ (reference sequence). V was cut by 5 bases and J by 0 bases, with 12 bases left in between. DNA of the CDR3: TGTGCCAGCAGCCCCGCCCTAGCGAGCACAGATACGCAGTATTTT. This translates into CASSPALASTDTQYF.

V is TRBV6-6 and J is TRBJ1-4; weak D call: TRBD1 (5 bases). CDR1 and CDR2 from the germline V gene are MNHNY and SVGAGI (reference sequence). V dropped 5 bases and J dropped 4 bases, with 17 bases sitting between them. The CDR3 is 16 residues long. The CDR3 loop is CASSATGPPFNEKLFF. CDR3 bases: TGTGCCAGCAGTGCCACAGGCCCACCATTTAATGAAAAACTGTTTTTT.

The V gene is TRBV5-3, the J gene TRBJ1-1; 7 bases map to TRBD1. TRBV5-3 is known as an ORF, though its function is uncertain. V lost 9 bases to trimming and J lost 11 bases; unmatched junction nucleotides: 7. The CDR3 totals 10 residues. The CDR3: CANRGKGAFF. In nucleotides, the CDR3 is TGTGCCAACAGGGGCAAGGGGGCTTTCTTT.

V is TRBV28 and J is TRBJ2-7; 8 bases match TRBD2. The CDR3 is made up of 14 amino acids. Germline CDR1 reads MDHEN; CDR2 reads SYDVKM. V dropped 7 bases and J dropped 2; count of bases not matched to a gene: 7. The CDR3 DNA reads as TGTGCCAGCAATCGCGGGAGGCCCCCCTACGAGCAGTACTTC. Amino acid sequence: CASNRGRPPYEQYF.

This chain links TRBV13 with TRBJ2-3, with D unresolved. The CDR3 length is 15 residues. The V end lost 4 bases, the J end lost 0 bases, and 11 bases lay between the germline ends. Germline assignment: CDR1 PRHDT and CDR2 FYEKMQ (reference sequence). CDR3 amino acids: CASSSTNDSTDTQYF. CDR3 DNA: TGTGCCAGCAGCTCGACAAATGATAGCACAGATACGCAGTATTTT.

The V call is TRBV6-6, the J call TRBJ2-1; D gene uncertain. V dropped 4 bases and J dropped 8 bases, with 3 bases sitting between them. CDR3 length: 10 amino acids. The germline gives CDR1 MNHNY, CDR2 SVGAGI (reference sequence). The CDR3 region has the DNA TGTGCCAGCAGTTCATATGAGCAGTTCTTC. It yields the protein CASSSYEQFF.

The chain combines TRBV30 with TRBJ2-1; D perhaps matches TRBD2 (6 bases). The V gene's germline CDR1 is GTSNPN and CDR2 SVGIG (reference sequence). This CDR3 has 16 amino acids. V was shortened by 4 bases and J by 2 bases, with 18 bases between the two germline ends. CDR3 protein: CAWMWGERGTYNEQFF. As DNA, the CDR3 is TGTGCCTGGATGTGGGGGGAGAGAGGGACCTACAATGAGCAGTTCTTC.

The rearrangement uses TRBV9 and TRBJ1-1; TRBD1 matches 7 bases. There are 15 residues in the CDR3. V lost 0 bases to trimming and J lost 3 bases; unmatched junction nucleotides: 5. The germline V gene has CDR1 SGDLS and CDR2 YYNGEE. In DNA form, the CDR3 reads TGTGCCAGCAGCGTAGACGGGACAGCCCACACTGAAGCTTTCTTT. Translating gives CASSVDGTAHTEAFF.

The chain employs TRBV6-5 and TRBJ1-4; TRBD1 might be the D (5 bases). The ends were cut back, 5 bases at V and 8 bases at J, with 18 bases in the middle. Germline-derived CDR1 and CDR2 are MNHEY and SVGAGI. The CDR3 is 15 residues long. This CDR3 is CASSGRVGQGEKLFF. The CDR3 nucleotides read TGTGCCAGCAGTGGAAGGGTAGGGCAGGGAGAAAAACTGTTTTTT.

This clone came up once. The rearrangement uses TRBV6-5 and TRBJ2-3; 10 bases are shared with TRBD1. V was pared by 6 bases and J by 3 bases, with 0 bases of the junction left unmatched. CDR1 MNHEY and CDR2 SVGAGI come from the germline V gene. The CDR3 is 13 residues long. CDR3 in amino acids: CASRDRGTDTQYF. The CDR3 DNA reads TGTGCCAGCAGGGACAGGGGGACAGATACGCAGTATTTT.

The V call is TRBV27, the J call TRBJ2-3; 9 bases agree with TRBD2. Trimming took 9 bases from V and 7 from J; bases not matched to a gene: 8. This CDR3 spans 13 amino acids. Germline assignment: CDR1 MNHEY and CDR2 SMNVEV (reference sequence). CDR3 coding DNA: TGTGCCAGTGGGACTAGCACGACAAATACGCAGTATTTT. This gives the protein CASGTSTTNTQYF.